This TCR beta chain originates from a study of T cells after yellow fever vaccination. Background on the study: Where fractions had low cell numbers, libraries were prepared from them with the SMART-Seq v4 Ultra Low Input RNA kit.

Regarding this clonotype: Its antigen is as yet unknown.

TCRdb ran MiXCR on the 5' RACE reads and lists one entry per CDR3 protein. The sample lists 510,000 or so distinct CDR3 sequences, about 19% occurring once. Study-level findings and limits: Peaking faster, on day 5 versus 15, the secondary response was nonetheless weaker.

V lost 7 bases and J 1 base, leaving 10 bases between the germline ends. The CDR3 extends over 13 amino acids. Germline values: CDR1 SNHLY, CDR2 FYNNEI. This TCR was sampled from a man aged 25-45 years who received the YFV17D yellow fever vaccine. The chain recombines TRBV2 with TRBJ2-5, with unresolved D. The sample was PBMCs, taken 15 days after the yellow fever booster vaccination. CDR3 DNA sequence: TGTGCCAGCACCGTACCTCCCCAAGAGACCCAGTACTTC. This codes for CASTVPPQETQYF.